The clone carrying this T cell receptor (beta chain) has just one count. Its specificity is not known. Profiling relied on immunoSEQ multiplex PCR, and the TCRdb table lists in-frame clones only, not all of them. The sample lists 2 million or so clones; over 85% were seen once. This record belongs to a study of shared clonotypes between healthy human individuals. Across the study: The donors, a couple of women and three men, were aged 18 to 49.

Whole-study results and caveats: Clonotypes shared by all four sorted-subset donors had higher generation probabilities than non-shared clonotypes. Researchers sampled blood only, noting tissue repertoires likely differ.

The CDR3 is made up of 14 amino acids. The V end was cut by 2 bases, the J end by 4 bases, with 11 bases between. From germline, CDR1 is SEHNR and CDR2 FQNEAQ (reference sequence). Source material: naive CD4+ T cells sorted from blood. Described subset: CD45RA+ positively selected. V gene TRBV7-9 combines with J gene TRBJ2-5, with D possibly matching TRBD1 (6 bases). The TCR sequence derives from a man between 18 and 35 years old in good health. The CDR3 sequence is CASSLTTGPETQYF. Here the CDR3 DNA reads TGTGCCAGCAGCTTAACAACAGGGCCAGAGACCCAGTACTTC.